This T cell receptor beta chain was found in a study of T-cell memory formation after mild COVID-19. One entry per CDR3 protein, called by TCRdb with MiXCR from the 5' RACE reads. Of 250,000 to 300,000 distinct CDR3 sequences listed, around 16% were seen once; the top ten hold approximately 25%. Study-wide results and limits: Cross-reactive memory seemingly joined, as some responding clones were found in pre-infection memory.

CDR1 and CDR2 (germline): SGDLS, YYNGEE. CDR3 size: 14 residues. V lost 5 bases and J 4 bases, leaving 15 bases between the germline ends. Turning to this clonotype: Antigen: not known.

This receptor was taken from a man between 18 and 29 years old who had mild COVID-19 (a few samples of this study predate the infection). Cell type and time point are not known. The specimen sequenced was PBMCs or a T cell subset sorted from them (not recorded which). This chain uses TRBV9 with TRBJ1-1; D unresolved. Written as DNA, the CDR3 is TGTGCCAGCAGGTTGGACGTAATGAGCACTGAAGCTTTCTTT. Residues: CASRLDVMSTEAFF.